Listed here are 20 T cell receptor beta chains from one sample, sequenced in a study of shared T cell receptors in the human thymus. Assay used: immunoSEQ multiplex PCR; TCRdb lists only in-frame clones, some missing. The table includes hundreds of thousands of clones, roughly 94% detected once. Sequenced sample: thymocytes. Receptors were obtained from a human donor.

The V and J genes are TRBV28 and TRBJ2-3; tentative D call: TRBD2 (5 bases). Trimming pared 4 bases from V and 1 base from J, leaving 9 bases between. Germline-derived CDR1 and CDR2 are MDHEN and SYDVKM. The CDR3 consists of 14 residues. The CDR3 DNA sequence: TGTGCCAGCAGTTGGCGGGCTGGCACAGATACGCAGTATTTT. Protein: CASSWRAGTDTQYF.

The V gene is TRBV10-3, the J gene TRBJ2-3; 8 bases fit TRBD1. The CDR3 runs 14 residues. After removal of 10 bases from V and 3 bases from J, the junction contained 9 bases not matched to a gene. CDR1 is ENHRY, CDR2 SYGVKD, per germline. The CDR3 DNA reads as TGTGCCACGACTGGACAGGGCGGAACAGATACGCAGTATTTT. Encoded protein: CATTGQGGTDTQYF.

This chain links TRBV30 with TRBJ2-4; D uncertain. V shed 7 bases and J shed 0 bases, with 10 bases lying between them. Germline V gene data show CDR1 as GTSNPN and CDR2 as SVGIG (reference sequence). The length of the CDR3 is 13 residues. The CDR3 region is CASPGPAKNIQYF. CDR3 nucleotides: TGTGCCTCCCCTGGCCCAGCCAAAAACATTCAGTACTTC.

This sequence joins TRBV19 and TRBJ2-7; 7 bases align to TRBD1. Trimming cost V 5 bases and J 3 bases; bases outside gene matches: 1. CDR3 length equals 12 residues. The germline gives CDR1 LNHDA, CDR2 SQIVND (reference sequence). The CDR3 protein is CASSAGGYEQYF. CDR3 DNA sequence: TGTGCCAGTAGTGCAGGGGGCTACGAGCAGTACTTC. The complete variable domain, with remaining parts taken from reference TRBV19 and TRBJ2-7, reads DGGITQSPKYLFRKEGQNVTLSCEQNLNHDAMYWYRQDPGQGLRLIYYSQIVNDFQKGDIAEGYSVSREKKESFPLTVTSAQKNPTAFYLCASSAGGYEQYFGPGTRLTVT.

The chain couples TRBV7-9 to TRBJ2-2; D ambiguous. Trimming took off 5 bases at V and 0 bases at J, with 10 bases between the two ends. From germline, CDR1 is SEHNR and CDR2 FQNEAQ (reference sequence). This CDR3 region has 15 residues. The CDR3 DNA is TGTGCCAGCAGCCAACTGTCAGCGAACACCGGGGAGCTGTTTTTT. Translation gives CASSQLSANTGELFF.

The V and J genes are TRBV5-1 and TRBJ2-2; no definite D call. Trimming removed 9 bases at V and 1 base at J, with 22 bases between. Germline V gene sequence: CDR1 SGHRS, CDR2 YFSETQ. The CDR3 totals 17 residues. The CDR3 coding sequence is TGCGCCACCTCCTTGGGTTGGCGGCCACGGAACACCGGGGAGCTGTTTTTT. It specifies CATSLGWRPRNTGELFF.

This clone was observed once. J is TRBJ1-1 and V is TRBV28; 10 bases line up with TRBD1. J gave up 5 bases and V 6 bases, and 9 bases lay outside the gene matches. The CDR3 totals 15 residues. Germline V CDR1 and CDR2: MDHEN, SYDVKM. In nucleotides, the CDR3 is TGTGCCAGCAGCCCCAGGTCGGGACAGGGGACTGAAGCTTTCTTT. It codes for CASSPRSGQGTEAFF.

V and J are TRBV29-1 and TRBJ2-1, with 7 bases that match TRBD2. CDR1 is SQVTM, CDR2 ANQGSEA, per germline. With V trimmed by 6 bases and J by 5 bases, 10 bases remained unmatched. The CDR3 spans 14 residues. The CDR3 DNA follows: TGCAGCGTCCCCGGGCGGGAGTACGACAATGAGCAGTTCTTC. It is translated as CSVPGREYDNEQFF.

The J gene is TRBJ2-1, the V gene TRBV27; 11 bases are shared with TRBD2. Germline V gene sequence: CDR1 MNHEY, CDR2 SMNVEV (reference sequence). The length of the CDR3 is 16 residues. Trimming at V came to 4 bases and at J to 7 bases, leaving 9 bases not matched to a gene. Here the CDR3 reads CASSYGLTSGINEQFF. The CDR3, as DNA: TGTGCCAGCAGTTACGGATTGACTAGCGGGATAAATGAGCAGTTCTTC.

This clone has just a few counts. One end of the junction fails to match germline, which may point to a read error. The genes are TRBV7-3 and TRBJ2-3; 9 nucleotides match TRBD1. CDR1 and CDR2 from the germline V gene are SGHTA and FQGTGA. There are 16 residues in the CDR3. The CDR3, as DNA: TGTGCCAGCAGCATAACAGGGGGCGTGGGCACAGATACGCAGTATTTT. It yields the protein CASSITGGVGTDTQYF.

The rearrangement joins TRBV14 to TRBJ2-2; D not certain. Germline V gene lookup returns CDR1 SGHDN and CDR2 FVKESK. The CDR3 loop spans 18 amino acids. V was shortened by 1 base and J by 7 bases, with 22 bases between the two germline ends. CDR3: CASSQGGRLHPGNGELFF. Written as DNA, the CDR3 is TGTGCCAGCAGCCAAGGGGGTAGGCTTCATCCCGGTAACGGGGAGCTGTTTTTT.

V and J are TRBV29-1 and TRBJ1-1, with D possibly TRBD1 on 6 matching bases. Trimming pared 5 bases from V and 1 base from J, leaving 8 bases between. The CDR3 extends over 12 amino acids. In germline, CDR1 is SQVTM, CDR2 ANQGSEA. CDR3 DNA: TGCAGCGTTTCGGACAGGAACACTGAAGCTTTCTTT. Its protein is CSVSDRNTEAFF.

The CDR3 sequence: CSAGSPNEQFF. The CDR3, as DNA: TGCAGTGCTGGTAGCCCGAATGAGCAGTTCTTC. The chain joins TRBV20-1 to TRBJ2-1; D gene ambiguous. Germline V gives CDR1 DFQATT, CDR2 SNEGSKA (reference sequence). V lost 5 bases and J 7 bases, leaving 9 bases between the germline ends. The CDR3 length is 11 residues.

V and J are TRBV27 and TRBJ2-3, with D tentatively TRBD2 (6 bases). Germline V gene lookup returns CDR1 MNHEY and CDR2 SMNVEV (reference sequence). V dropped 3 bases and J dropped 4 bases, with 17 bases sitting between them. CDR3 length: 16 residues. CDR3 coding DNA: TGTGCCAGCAGTTTCCAGGGAGGAGGGGTCCCAGATACGCAGTATTTT. This translates into CASSFQGGGVPDTQYF.

The chain joins TRBV7-9 to TRBJ2-6; D uncertain. CDR1 SEHNR and CDR2 FQNEAQ come from the germline V gene (reference sequence). V lost 1 base, J lost 4 bases, and 17 bases lay in between. This CDR3 is 18 amino acids long. The CDR3 region is CASSLEWAPFKGANVLTF. The CDR3 region has the DNA TGTGCCAGCAGCTTAGAATGGGCGCCCTTCAAGGGGGCCAACGTCCTGACTTTC. Full variable domain (rest looked up from reference TRBV7-9 and TRBJ2-6): DTGVSQNPRHKITKRGQNVTFRCDPISEHNRLYWYRQTLGQGPEFLTYFQNEAQLEKSRLLSDRFSAERPKGSFSTLEIQRTEQGDSAMYLCASSLEWAPFKGANVLTFGAGSRLTVL.

This rearrangement joins TRBV5-4 to TRBJ1-2, with TRBD1 as a possible D gene (5 bases). The CDR3 has 15 residues. In germline, CDR1 is SGHNT, CDR2 YYREEE (reference sequence). V was clipped by 4 bases and J by 0 bases, with 13 bases between them. The CDR3 DNA reads TGTGCCAGCAGCGCAGCAGGAGGGGCTAACTATGGCTACACCTTC. This translates into CASSAAGGANYGYTF.

The chain carries TRBV27 and TRBJ1-2; D not certain. The CDR3 spans 14 residues. The V end was cut by 1 base, the J end by 1 base, with 7 bases between. Per the germline V gene, CDR1 is MNHEY and CDR2 is SMNVEV (reference sequence). The chain's CDR3 is CASSLYHGNYGYTF. The CDR3 region has the DNA TGTGCCAGCAGTTTATATCACGGTAACTATGGCTACACCTTC.

This chain uses TRBV11-2 with TRBJ2-7; TRBD1 matches at 7 bases. V was pared by 3 bases and J by 0 bases, with 8 bases of the junction left unmatched. Germline loops: CDR1 SGHAT, CDR2 FQNNGV. The CDR3 has 16 residues. CDR3 nucleotides: TGTGCCAGCAGCTTCAACAGGGGAAGTAGCTCCTACGAGCAGTACTTC. It is translated as CASSFNRGSSSYEQYF.

The chain couples TRBV27 to TRBJ2-1; maybe TRBD2 (6 bases). This CDR3 contains 14 residues. From germline, CDR1 is MNHEY and CDR2 SMNVEV (reference sequence). V lost 2 bases and J lost 8, with 13 bases in between. CDR3 residues: CASSLRGSWDEQFF. The CDR3 DNA reads as TGTGCCAGCAGTTTACGGGGGAGCTGGGATGAGCAGTTCTTC.

The chain couples TRBV7-2 to TRBJ2-1; 11 bases are shared with TRBD2. V was pared by 5 bases and J by 5 bases, with 17 bases of the junction left unmatched. The CDR3 extends over 19 amino acids. The germline gives CDR1 SGHTA, CDR2 FQGNSA. CDR3 sequence: CASSAGTSGRPSVNNEQFF. DNA for the CDR3: TGTGCCAGCAGCGCCGGTACTAGCGGGAGACCCTCGGTGAACAATGAGCAGTTCTTC.